The T cell receptor beta chain under discussion was sequenced for a study of breast tumors, draining lymph nodes, adjacent tissues. TCRdb redid the calling of the multiplex PCR reads with MiXCR, one entry per CDR3 protein. The data show about 12,000 distinct CDR3 sequences, roughly two thirds seen once. The CDR3 is 12 amino acids. Trimming left V 4 bases short and J 4 bases short, with 6 bases between. In germline, CDR1 is SGHVS, CDR2 FNYEAQ. Study results and caveats: Tumor TCR diversity was below lymph nodes but above nontumor tissue. Findings are consistent with lymph node origin and intratumoral expansion of most tumor T cells.

Of note for this clonotype: Its antigen is unidentified.

This clonotype originated in a female donor with breast cancer. Some clones in this sample may be carry-over from other donors' samples. What was sequenced was tumor-adjacent breast tissue. V and J are TRBV7-6 and TRBJ2-3; D gene uncertain. CDR3 sequence: CASSWTPDTQYF. CDR3 bases: TGTGCCAGCAGCTGGACGCCAGATACGCAGTATTTT.